This paragraph reports one T cell receptor (beta chain). Its matching antigen is unknown. Using immunoSEQ multiplex PCR, the repertoire was profiled, and TCRdb retains in-frame clones only, with some absent. The repertoire includes under 700,000 clones, 85% to 95% of them detected once, and 0.095% to 0.14% sits in the top ten. The record originates from a study of shared clonotypes between healthy human individuals. Study information: The study enrolled a couple of women and a few men aged 18 to 49. Study-wide findings and caveats: A handful of donors showed sharing of around 5% of naive CD4 clonotypes. Naive subsets typically showed greater estimated richness than memory subsets.

As defined, naive CD8 cells were CD45RO-negative and positively selected for CCR7, with terminally differentiated effector memory CD45RA+ cells excluded. Sequenced input: naive CD8+ T cells sorted from blood. The clonotype was recovered from a woman in her twenties or thirties in good health.

CDR3 residues: CASTFTQGLGTEAFF. The CDR3 DNA reads TGTGCCAGCACGTTTACACAGGGGCTGGGCACTGAAGCTTTCTTT. This sequence joins TRBV28 and TRBJ1-1; 7 bases match TRBD1. This CDR3 spans 15 amino acids. In germline, CDR1 is MDHEN, CDR2 SYDVKM. Trimming took 7 bases from V and 4 from J; bases not matched to a gene: 12. Full variable domain (remainder filled in from reference TRBV28 and TRBJ1-1): DVKVTQSSRYLVKRTGEKVFLECVQDMDHENMFWYRQDPGLGLRLIYFSYDVKMKEKGDIPEGYSVSREKKERFSLILESASTNQTSMYLCASTFTQGLGTEAFFGQGTRLTVV.